This TCR beta chain was obtained from a study of T cells after yellow fever vaccination. Study-wide background: Low-cell-number fractions underwent preparation using SMART-Seq v4 Ultra Low Input. The study's findings and limits: Booster sampling recovered most clones from primary vaccination (nearly 98% CD4, 80% to 90% CD8). FACS-sorted repertoires could contain abundant clonotypes contaminating from the bulk population.

TCRdb passed the 5' RACE reads through MiXCR, listing each CDR3 protein once. The repertoire consists of 100,000 to 150,000 distinct CDR3 sequences, with approximately 8.4% occurring once and the leading ten covering 40%. This clonotype showed up just a few times. Antigen specificity is unknown. Germline V gene data show CDR1 as SGHNT and CDR2 as YENEEA. Trimming removed 5 bases from V and 4 bases from J, with 17 bases in between. CDR3 length: 15 amino acids. This material consisted of CD8+ T cells sorted from PBMCs, taken on the day of the yellow fever booster vaccination. The clonotype originates from a man younger than 30 who received the YFV17D yellow fever vaccine. The chain is built from TRBV11-3 and TRBJ2-5, with D possibly TRBD2 on 6 matching bases. CDR3 sequence reads: CASSPGLTGLETQYF. The CDR3 DNA reads TGTGCCAGCAGCCCGGGACTCACGGGGTTAGAGACCCAGTACTTC.